This TCR beta chain was sequenced during a study of control samples from healthy donors and cancer patients. Sequencing was performed with immunoSEQ multiplex PCR; in TCRdb, only in-frame clones are kept and a portion is missing. The repertoire holds 100,000 to 150,000 clones, with roughly 87% as singletons. Germline CDR1 is SGHKS and CDR2 is YYEKEE (reference sequence). This CDR3 has 14 amino acids. V shed 1 base and J 6 bases; nucleotides not matched to a gene: 3. Sequencing used blood. The V and J genes are TRBV5-5 and TRBJ2-7, with 11 bases aligning to TRBD1. This sequence was found in a man between 18 and 29 years old in good health. The CDR3 loop is CASSLRTGGVEQYF. CDR3 nucleotide sequence: TGTGCCAGCAGCTTGAGGACAGGGGGCGTCGAGCAGTACTTC.